The next 30 T cell receptor beta chains were all read from a single sample in a study of blood T cell repertoires in COVID-19. The table came from immunoSEQ multiplex PCR; TCRdb's copy has only in-frame clones and leaves some out. The sample includes over 300,000 clones, 89% of them seen just once. Sequencing was done on a sample of peripheral blood. The receptors were sampled from a man aged 35 to 55 with acute or convalescent COVID-19.

The rearrangement joins TRBV4-2 to TRBJ1-1; D uncertain. Per the germline V gene, CDR1 is LGHNA and CDR2 is YNFKEQ. The CDR3 extends over 16 amino acids. V was clipped by 0 bases and J by 0 bases, with 11 bases between them. The CDR3 DNA reads TGTGCCAGCAGCCAAGAAAATGGCGGGGTGAACACTGAAGCTTTCTTT. Protein product: CASSQENGGVNTEAFF.

Notes on this clone: The sample contains more than one DNA sequence encoding this CDR3. This chain joins TRBV7-3 and TRBJ2-3; tentatively, D is TRBD2 (6 bases). There are 13 residues in the CDR3. Trimming shortened V by 5 bases and J by 6 bases, and 12 bases separated the two germline ends. Germline lookup yields CDR1 SGHTA and CDR2 FQGTGA. The CDR3 region has the DNA TGTGCCAGCAGCCCAGGCGGGACTGATACGCAGTATTTT. This codes for CASSPGGTDTQYF.

The chain couples TRBV13 to TRBJ2-7; TRBD1 matches at 8 bases. The V and J ends lost 0 bases and 5 bases, in that order; junction bases with no gene match: 6. This CDR3 spans 15 amino acids. Germline-derived CDR1 and CDR2 are PRHDT and FYEKMQ (reference sequence). CDR3 sequence reads: CASSLGDRGNHEQYF. CDR3 nucleotides: TGTGCCAGCAGCTTAGGAGACAGGGGAAACCACGAGCAGTACTTC.

The chain couples TRBV18 to TRBJ1-6, with D perhaps TRBD1 (6 bases). V lost 4 bases, J lost 8 bases, and 18 bases lay in between. Germline assignment: CDR1 KGHSH and CDR2 LQKENI. The CDR3 contains 16 residues. The CDR3 is CASSLSPRGSDSPLHF. The CDR3 DNA sequence: TGTGCCAGCTCACTTAGCCCCAGGGGCTCGGATTCACCCCTCCACTTT. The variable domain in full, with the rest retrieved from reference TRBV18 and TRBJ1-6, is NAGVMQNPRHLVRRRGQEARLRCSPMKGHSHVYWYRQLPEEGLKFMVYLQKENIIDESGMPKERFSAEFPKEGPSILRIQQVVRGDSAAYFCASSLSPRGSDSPLHFGNGTRLTVT.

The CDR3 spells CASGLTGGGRNTEAFF. The CDR3 DNA follows: TGTGCTAGTGGTTTGACAGGGGGCGGGCGGAACACTGAAGCTTTCTTT. The chain combines TRBV12-5 with TRBJ1-1, with 9 bases lining up with TRBD1. The germline V gene has CDR1 LGHNT and CDR2 FRNRAP. This CDR3 has 16 residues. Trimming removed 2 bases from V and 1 base from J; junction bases left unmatched: 5.

This chain joins TRBV5-6 and TRBJ1-5; weak D call: TRBD1 (6 bases). Trimming removed 4 bases at V and 6 bases at J, with 14 bases between. From germline, CDR1 is SGHDT and CDR2 YYEEEE. The CDR3 loop spans 14 amino acids. The CDR3 bases are TGTGCCAGCAGCCTTGGGACAAGCCTTCAGCCCCAGCATTTT. This gives the protein CASSLGTSLQPQHF.

The chain carries TRBV30 and TRBJ1-5; a weak D match, TRBD1 (6 bases). In germline, CDR1 is GTSNPN, CDR2 SVGIG (reference sequence). The ends were cut back, 2 bases at V and 2 bases at J, with 10 bases in the middle. There are 14 residues in the CDR3. The CDR3 nucleotides are TGTGCCTGGAGTCGGGGGGCGGGCAATCAGCCCCAGCATTTT. As protein: CAWSRGAGNQPQHF. The whole variable domain, filled in from reference TRBV30 and TRBJ1-5, reads SQTIHQWPATLVQPVGSPLSLECTVEGTSNPNLYWYRQAAGRGLQLLFYSVGIGQISSEVPQNLSASRPQDRQFILSSKKLLLSDSGFYLCAWSRGAGNQPQHFGDGTRLSIL.

The chain uses TRBV13 and TRBJ2-1; 8 nucleotides align to TRBD1. Germline lookup yields CDR1 PRHDT and CDR2 FYEKMQ (reference sequence). After removal of 7 bases from V and 4 bases from J, the junction contained 12 bases not matched to a gene. This CDR3 has 16 residues. CDR3 protein: CASTGEGQGGYNEQFF. The CDR3 DNA sequence: TGTGCCAGCACGGGGGAAGGACAGGGCGGGTACAATGAGCAGTTCTTC.

In DNA, the CDR3 is TGTGCCAGCAGCTTTCCGACAGAGTCCTACGAGCAGTACTTC. This gives the protein CASSFPTESYEQYF. The V call is TRBV5-6, the J call TRBJ2-7, with D perhaps matching TRBD1 (5 bases). CDR1 is SGHDT and CDR2 is YYEEEE in the germline V gene. The V end was cut by 2 bases, the J end by 1 base, with 10 bases between. This CDR3 region has 14 residues.

The rearrangement links TRBV7-9 to TRBJ1-3; a weak D match, TRBD1 (6 bases). Germline CDR1 SEHNR, CDR2 FQNEAQ (reference sequence). CDR3 size: 14 residues. V was pared by 5 bases and J by 7 bases, with 15 bases between. CDR3 sequence reads: CASSGDRSANTIYF. The CDR3 DNA follows: TGTGCCAGCAGCGGAGACAGGTCGGCGAACACCATATATTTT.

This chain connects TRBV9 to TRBJ2-1; the match to TRBD2 covers 8 bases. V shed 0 bases, J shed 2 bases, and the junction held 4 bases outside the gene matches. Germline V gene data show CDR1 as SGDLS and CDR2 as YYNGEE. This CDR3 comprises 16 residues. This chain's CDR3 is CASSVVAGTAYNEQFF. CDR3 DNA: TGTGCCAGCAGCGTAGTAGCGGGGACCGCCTACAATGAGCAGTTCTTC.

This clone appeared a few times. The chain couples TRBV27 to TRBJ1-1; TRBD1 matches at 9 bases. CDR3 size: 16 residues. V shed 6 bases, J shed 3 bases, and the junction held 11 bases outside the gene matches. CDR1 is MNHEY and CDR2 is SMNVEV in the germline V gene (reference sequence). Here the CDR3 reads CASRAPGQGLDTEAFF. As DNA, the CDR3 is TGTGCCAGCAGGGCCCCCGGACAGGGGTTGGACACTGAAGCTTTCTTT.

For this clone: The identical CDR3 is also encoded by other nucleotide sequences in the sample. The V and J genes are TRBV19 and TRBJ1-1; the D is unclear. With 3 bases removed from V and 1 base from J, the gap between germline ends came to 9 bases. The length of the CDR3 is 14 residues. Germline CDR1 LNHDA, CDR2 SQIVND (reference sequence). CDR3 coding DNA: TGTGCCAGTAGTATTGCTCGGGGGAACACTGAAGCTTTCTTT. Translating it yields CASSIARGNTEAFF.

The chain employs TRBV6-5 and TRBJ2-5; D gene unclear. Trimming pared 5 bases from V and 5 bases from J, leaving 12 bases between. Looked up from germline, CDR1 is MNHEY and CDR2 is SVGAGI. The CDR3 spans 13 residues. The CDR3 DNA is TGTGCCAGCAGTCCCCACCCGCGGGAGACCCAGTACTTC. Its protein product is CASSPHPRETQYF.

The rearrangement joins TRBV9 to TRBJ1-1; no reliable D call. V dropped 3 bases and J dropped 7 bases, with 13 bases sitting between them. The germline V gene has CDR1 SGDLS and CDR2 YYNGEE. CDR3 length equals 13 residues. CDR3 DNA: TGTGCCAGCAGCGCCCTTGCGTATGGTGAAGCTTTCTTT. This encodes CASSALAYGEAFF.

This clone was found once. Here the CDR3 reads CASTFTYNSPLHF. The CDR3 nucleotides read TGTGCCAGCACATTCACCTATAATTCACCCCTCCACTTT. The chain employs TRBV2 and TRBJ1-6, with unresolved D. Germline CDR1 is SNHLY and CDR2 is FYNNEI. V gave up 7 bases and J gave up 2 bases, with 6 bases separating them. The CDR3 is 13 residues long. The variable domain in full, with the rest retrieved from reference TRBV2 and TRBJ1-6, is EPEVTQTPSHQVTQMGQEVILRCVPISNHLYFYWYRQILGQKVEFLVSFYNNEISEKSEIFDDQFSVERPDGSNFTLKIRSTKLEDSAMYFCASTFTYNSPLHFGNGTRLTVT.

This sequence joins TRBV7-9 and TRBJ2-3; maybe TRBD2 (5 bases). Germline V gene sequence: CDR1 SEHNR, CDR2 FQNEAQ (reference sequence). The CDR3 spans 13 residues. V gave up 4 bases and J gave up 3 bases, with 8 bases separating them. CDR3 sequence reads: CASSSLGTDTQYF. The DNA for the CDR3 is TGTGCCAGCAGCTCACTAGGAACAGATACGCAGTATTTT.

The chain carries TRBV21-1 and TRBJ1-4. TRBV21-1 is tagged as a pseudogene. The CDR3 length is 16 residues. The CDR3 is CASSKVGGRRVGKLFF. DNA for the CDR3: TGTGCCAGCAGCAAAGTGGGTGGCCGCCGGGTGGGAAAACTGTTTTTT.

This rearrangement joins TRBV14 to TRBJ1-2; D is possibly TRBD1 (6 bases). Trimming shortened V by 4 bases and J by 8 bases, and 14 bases separated the two germline ends. CDR3 size: 13 residues. Germline loops: CDR1 SGHDN, CDR2 FVKESK. The CDR3, as DNA: TGTGCCAGCAGCCTGACAGGAGCTAGAGGCTACACCTTC. Amino acids: CASSLTGARGYTF.

The chain is built from TRBV7-9 and TRBJ2-1, with unresolved D. The CDR3 spans 13 residues. Germline CDR1 is SEHNR and CDR2 is FQNEAQ (reference sequence). Trimming removed 1 base from V and 6 bases from J, with 7 bases in between. DNA of the CDR3: TGTGCCAGCAGCTTAGGCCGGGTCAATGAGCAGTTCTTC. This sequence encodes CASSLGRVNEQFF. Complete variable domain (other parts from reference TRBV7-9 and TRBJ2-1): DTGVSQNPRHKITKRGQNVTFRCDPISEHNRLYWYRQTLGQGPEFLTYFQNEAQLEKSRLLSDRFSAERPKGSFSTLEIQRTEQGDSAMYLCASSLGRVNEQFFGPGTRLTVL.

As concerns this clone: The same CDR3 arises from other DNA sequences in this sample as well. J is TRBJ2-1 and V is TRBV5-4, with 11 bases aligning to TRBD1. There are 14 residues in the CDR3. V shed 3 bases and J 10 bases; nucleotides not matched to a gene: 6. CDR1 is SGHNT, CDR2 YYREEE, per germline (reference sequence). In DNA form, the CDR3 reads TGTGCCAGCAGCTGGGGGACAGGGGGAAACGAGCAGTTCTTC. Translated, it gives CASSWGTGGNEQFF.

The chain uses TRBV5-4 and TRBJ2-3; D gene uncertain. The CDR3 covers 15 residues. V lost 0 bases to trimming and J lost 1 base, with 9 bases between them. Germline V lookup: CDR1 SGHNT, CDR2 YYREEE (reference sequence). The CDR3 loop reads CASSLDGRGTDTQYF. For the CDR3, the DNA is TGTGCCAGCAGCTTGGATGGCCGGGGCACAGATACGCAGTATTTT.

This clone was detected once. The chain recombines TRBV14 with TRBJ2-7, with TRBD1 identical over 10 bases. Germline V gene sequence: CDR1 SGHDN, CDR2 FVKESK. The J segment lost 9 bases and the V segment lost 4 bases, leaving 6 bases of the junction unmatched. This CDR3 region has 13 residues. The CDR3 spells CASSPGQGLSQYF. The CDR3 region has the DNA TGTGCCAGCAGCCCGGGACAGGGGTTATCGCAGTACTTC.

V is TRBV11-2 and J is TRBJ2-1; 8 nucleotides align to TRBD1. The CDR3 sequence is 15 residues long. In germline, CDR1 is SGHAT, CDR2 FQNNGV. J was trimmed by 6 bases and V by 5 bases; bases with no gene match: 9. In DNA, the CDR3 is TGTGCCAGCAGCCCGGGACAGGCCTATAGCAATGAGCAGTTCTTC. This sequence encodes CASSPGQAYSNEQFF.

The genes are TRBV2 and TRBJ1-2; D gene ambiguous. The CDR3 runs to 13 residues. V was shortened by 1 base and J by 4 bases, with 7 bases between the two germline ends. Germline CDR1 is SNHLY and CDR2 is FYNNEI. The CDR3 sequence is CASSEGVVYGYTF. In nucleotides, the CDR3 is TGTGCCAGCAGTGAAGGCGTTGTCTATGGCTACACCTTC.

This sequence joins TRBV10-3 and TRBJ2-7; 10 bases line up with TRBD2. The CDR3 spans 17 residues. J gave up 1 base and V 2 bases, and 8 bases lay outside the gene matches. CDR1 ENHRY and CDR2 SYGVKD come from the germline V gene. CDR3 DNA: TGTGCCATCAGTGAGGGGGCCGGACTAGCGGAGTCCTACGAGCAGTACTTC. Amino acids: CAISEGAGLAESYEQYF.

V usage is TRBV10-3 and J usage is TRBJ2-5, with TRBD1 identical over 8 bases. Per germline, CDR1 ENHRY and CDR2 SYGVKD. This CDR3 has 15 amino acids. J was trimmed by 2 bases and V by 3 bases; bases with no gene match: 5. The CDR3 loop is CAISEPGTGQETQYF. Written as DNA, the CDR3 is TGTGCCATCAGTGAACCCGGGACAGGACAAGAGACCCAGTACTTC.

The chain recombines TRBV21-1 with TRBJ1-3; the DNA was not used to check the table's D call, TRBD1. TRBV21-1 is deemed a pseudogene. The CDR3 extends over 14 amino acids. This CDR3 is CASSRKLGLNTIYF. CDR3 nucleotides: TGTGCCAGCAGCAGAAAATTGGGCTTAAACACCATATATTTT.

This clone has a single count. One junction end does not reproduce the germline sequence, and a read error may be involved. The rearrangement uses TRBV7-7 and TRBJ2-5; D is possibly TRBD2 (6 bases). CDR3 length: 14 residues. The V gene's germline CDR1 is SSHAT and CDR2 FNYEAQ (reference sequence). The CDR3 region has the DNA TGTGCTAGCAGCTTCCCCGGGGGACAAGAGACCCAGTACTTC. Its translation is CASSFPGGQETQYF.

Only one count was recorded for this clone. The chain uses TRBV9 and TRBJ2-7; the match to TRBD2 covers 7 bases. The CDR3 covers 14 residues. CDR1 and CDR2 from the germline V gene are SGDLS and YYNGEE. J lost 3 bases, V lost 0 bases, and 3 bases had no gene match. The CDR3 DNA is TGTGCCAGCAGCGTAGATGGCGGGAGCTACGAGCAGTACTTC. Translation: CASSVDGGSYEQYF.